The 20 T cell receptor beta chains presented below share a single source sample, sequenced in a study of OX40 agonist ivuxolimab in advanced cancers. TCRdb's table, derived via immunoSEQ multiplex PCR, lists solely in-frame clones and lacks some. The data hold tens of thousands of clones, with 65% to 90% observed a single time. This specimen consisted of CD4+ or CD8+ T cells sorted from blood, obtained in a trial of the OX40 agonist ivuxolimab. These receptor sequences come from an adult with an advanced solid tumor such as melanoma, head and neck, liver or kidney cancer.

In this sample, this clone turned up a few times. This sample also contains other DNA sequences that code for the same CDR3. The CDR3 loop is CASSPQTGNTEAFF. CDR3 sequence (DNA): TGTGCCAGCTCACCCCAGACAGGGAACACTGAAGCTTTCTTT. The chain links TRBV18 to TRBJ1-1; a weak D match, TRBD1 (6 bases). Germline-derived CDR1 and CDR2 are KGHSH and LQKENI. Deletions cut 3 bases from V and 1 base from J, with 9 bases between. The CDR3 runs to 14 residues. Full variable domain (outside the CDR3, taken from reference TRBV18 and TRBJ1-1): NAGVMQNPRHLVRRRGQEARLRCSPMKGHSHVYWYRQLPEEGLKFMVYLQKENIIDESGMPKERFSAEFPKEGPSILRIQQVVRGDSAAYFCASSPQTGNTEAFFGQGTRLTVV.

The rearrangement links TRBV7-9 to TRBJ1-2; possibly TRBD1 for D (5 bases). The CDR3 extends over 14 amino acids. With 0 bases removed from V and 6 bases from J, the gap between germline ends came to 11 bases. The germline CDR1 and CDR2 sequences are SEHNR and FQNEAQ (reference sequence). CDR3 nucleotide sequence: TGTGCCAGCAGCTTAGCTGGGGCGGGCGATGGCTACACCTTC. The encoded protein is CASSLAGAGDGYTF.

The V and J genes are TRBV29-1 and TRBJ1-2, with 8 bases identical to TRBD1. Germline V gene lookup returns CDR1 SQVTM and CDR2 ANQGSEA. V shed 7 bases and J 4 bases; nucleotides not matched to a gene: 5. The CDR3 has 12 residues. For the CDR3, the DNA is TGCAGCGCCAGGGGGCCCCTCTATGGCTACACCTTC. Translating it yields CSARGPLYGYTF.

This clone was detected a few times. V and J are TRBV10-3 and TRBJ1-5; 7 bases align to TRBD1. The V and J ends lost 1 base and 6 bases, in that order; junction bases with no gene match: 6. CDR1 is ENHRY and CDR2 is SYGVKD in the germline V gene. The CDR3 loop spans 15 amino acids. As DNA, the CDR3 is TGTGCCATCAGTGAGTTCACAGGGGCCGGTCAGCCCCAGCATTTT. It codes for CAISEFTGAGQPQHF.

The chain combines TRBV7-9 with TRBJ1-3; 9 bases match TRBD1. The V and J ends lost 8 bases and 3 bases, in that order; junction bases with no gene match: 8. Germline CDR1 reads SEHNR; CDR2 reads FQNEAQ (reference sequence). The CDR3 is 15 amino acids. CDR3 DNA: TGTGCCAGCCGTTCGGACAGGGGAGGTGGAAACACCATATATTTT. Translated: CASRSDRGGGNTIYF.

This rearrangement joins TRBV4-2 to TRBJ2-7; the D is unclear. This CDR3 comprises 14 residues. V was shortened by 3 bases and J by 2 bases, with 11 bases between the two germline ends. Germline lookup yields CDR1 LGHNA and CDR2 YNFKEQ. The CDR3 protein is CASSQSPSAYEQYF. The CDR3 DNA sequence: TGTGCCAGCAGCCAGTCCCCATCCGCCTACGAGCAGTACTTC.

The J gene is TRBJ2-1, the V gene TRBV27; 7 bases map to TRBD2. The CDR3 is made up of 15 amino acids. Germline-derived CDR1 and CDR2 are MNHEY and SMNVEV (reference sequence). The junction had 9 bases not matched to a gene; V was cut back by 1 base and J by 9 bases. The CDR3, as DNA: TGTGCCAGCAGTTTATTGGGCGGGGAGGGGCGTGAGCAGTTCTTC. Residues: CASSLLGGEGREQFF.

This chain connects TRBV9 to TRBJ2-5; D perhaps matches TRBD1 (5 bases). Trimming left V 1 base short and J 5 bases short, with 9 bases between. Germline V gives CDR1 SGDLS, CDR2 YYNGEE. The CDR3 is 13 residues long. The CDR3 loop reads CASSVSGWETQYF. DNA of the CDR3: TGTGCCAGCAGCGTATCAGGGTGGGAGACCCAGTACTTC.

Note on this clone: The same CDR3 can be traced to other DNA sequences in this sample. The chain carries TRBV2 and TRBJ2-2; D is possibly TRBD1 or TRBD2 (7 bases each). Trimming cost V 4 bases and J 8 bases, with 14 bases left between them. CDR1 is SNHLY and CDR2 is FYNNEI in the germline V gene. The CDR3 spans 14 residues. In DNA form, the CDR3 reads TGTGCCAGCAGTGTGACAGGGAGGGGGGGGGAGCTGTTTTTT. Translating gives CASSVTGRGGELFF.

V and J are TRBV5-4 and TRBJ2-1; 9 bases agree with TRBD1. Trimming cost V 7 bases and J 9 bases; bases outside gene matches: 11. The CDR3 length is 14 residues. CDR1 is SGHNT, CDR2 YYREEE, per germline (reference sequence). CDR3 in DNA: TGTGCCAGCCTTCCGGACAGGGGAGGCGGTGAGCAGTTCTTC. Protein product: CASLPDRGGGEQFF.

This clone has a single count. The V call is TRBV6-1, the J call TRBJ1-1, with 8 nucleotides matching TRBD1. V lost 4 bases, J lost 3 bases, and 4 bases stayed unmatched. The CDR3 has 14 amino acids. Germline CDR1 reads MNHNS; CDR2 reads SASEGT. For the CDR3, the DNA is TGTGCCAGCAGTGCCGGACAGGGATACACTGAAGCTTTCTTT. The encoded protein is CASSAGQGYTEAFF.

V usage is TRBV5-1 and J usage is TRBJ2-2; 9 bases are shared with TRBD2. There are 16 residues in the CDR3. CDR1 is SGHRS, CDR2 YFSETQ, per germline. J lost 4 bases, V lost 0 bases, and 4 bases had no gene match. CDR3 sequence: CASSLVAGVGTGELFF. In nucleotides, the CDR3 is TGCGCCAGCAGCTTGGTAGCGGGAGTCGGCACCGGGGAGCTGTTTTTT.

The chain carries TRBV23-1 and TRBJ1-4; weak D call: TRBD1 (5 bases). TRBV23-1 is identified as an open reading frame with a role that is uncertain. Trimming shortened V by 4 bases and J by 7 bases, and 19 bases separated the two germline ends. The CDR3 has 16 amino acids. CDR3 DNA: TGCGCCAGCAGTCCTCCCAACGGGACGTACGGTGAAAAACTGTTTTTT. Protein: CASSPPNGTYGEKLFF.

This rearrangement joins TRBV29-1 to TRBJ1-1; the D gene is possibly TRBD1 (6 bases). The CDR3 covers 11 residues. Trimming stripped 7 bases from V and 7 bases from J, with 13 bases between. CDR1 is SQVTM and CDR2 is ANQGSEA in the germline V gene. The CDR3 sequence: CSAPGAIEAFF. The CDR3 nucleotides read TGCAGCGCGCCGGGGGCGATTGAAGCTTTCTTT. The full variable domain, rest sourced from reference TRBV29-1 and TRBJ1-1, is SAVISQKPSRDICQRGTSLTIQCQVDSQVTMMFWYRQQPGQSLTLIATANQGSEATYESGFVIDKFPISRPNLTFSTLTVSNMSPEDSSIYLCSAPGAIEAFFGQGTRLTVV.

The chain uses TRBV6-1 and TRBJ1-1; TRBD1 aligns across 9 bases. Trimming at V came to 6 bases and at J to 6 bases, leaving 14 bases not matched to a gene. Looked up from germline, CDR1 is MNHNS and CDR2 is SASEGT. There are 16 residues in the CDR3. Here the CDR3 reads CASSERTGVTLSEAFF. As DNA, the CDR3 is TGTGCCAGCAGCGAAAGGACAGGGGTTACATTATCTGAAGCTTTCTTT.

The chain is built from TRBV7-2 and TRBJ2-7; D is ambiguous. V lost 4 bases to trimming and J lost 2 bases, with 12 bases between them. The CDR3 runs 14 residues. The germline gives CDR1 SGHTA, CDR2 FQGNSA. CDR3 sequence: CASSWKAETYEQYF. Written as DNA, the CDR3 is TGTGCCAGCAGCTGGAAAGCCGAAACCTACGAGCAGTACTTC.

The V gene is TRBV6-5, the J gene TRBJ1-2; possible D gene TRBD1, 5 bases. This CDR3 is built from 11 residues. CDR1 is MNHEY and CDR2 is SVGAGI in the germline V gene. Trimming removed 5 bases at V and 8 bases at J, with 9 bases between. CDR3 DNA: TGTGCCAGCAGTGACAGTCGCGGCTACACCTTC. As protein: CASSDSRGYTF.

The V gene is TRBV29-1, the J gene TRBJ1-4; TRBD1 is a possible D gene (6 bases). The germline V and J ends were trimmed by 5 bases and 4 bases, with 14 bases remaining between them. Germline V gene lookup returns CDR1 SQVTM and CDR2 ANQGSEA. The CDR3 covers 14 residues. For the CDR3, the DNA is TGCAGCGTTCTTGGGGGCCGGATTAATGAAAAACTGTTTTTT. It translates to CSVLGGRINEKLFF.

The CDR3 loop reads CASSETSGKYNEQFF. The CDR3 DNA reads TGTGCCAGCAGCGAGACTAGCGGAAAGTACAATGAGCAGTTCTTC. This chain uses TRBV9 with TRBJ2-1; 9 bases line up with TRBD2. CDR3 length: 15 residues. Germline V CDR1 and CDR2: SGDLS, YYNGEE. V lost 3 bases to trimming and J lost 4 bases; unmatched junction nucleotides: 5.

The chain links TRBV29-1 to TRBJ1-4; 7 bases map to TRBD1. CDR1 and CDR2 (germline): SQVTM, ANQGSEA. This CDR3 has 13 amino acids. Trimming cost V 7 bases and J 3 bases; bases outside gene matches: 5. The CDR3 DNA follows: TGCAGCGCTCTGGGGACAGCTAATGAAAAACTGTTTTTT. Encoded protein: CSALGTANEKLFF.